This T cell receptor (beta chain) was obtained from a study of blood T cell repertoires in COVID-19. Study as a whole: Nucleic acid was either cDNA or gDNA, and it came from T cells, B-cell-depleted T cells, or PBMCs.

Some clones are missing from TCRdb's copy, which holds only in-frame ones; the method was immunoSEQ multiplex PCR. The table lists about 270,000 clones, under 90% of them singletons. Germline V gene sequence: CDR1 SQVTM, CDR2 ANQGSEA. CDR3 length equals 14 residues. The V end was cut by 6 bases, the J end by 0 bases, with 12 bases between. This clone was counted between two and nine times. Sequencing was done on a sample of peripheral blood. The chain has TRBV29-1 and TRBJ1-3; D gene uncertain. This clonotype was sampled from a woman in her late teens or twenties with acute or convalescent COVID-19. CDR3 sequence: CSVRTGNSGNTIYF. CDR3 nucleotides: TGCAGCGTAAGGACGGGAAACTCTGGAAACACCATATATTTT. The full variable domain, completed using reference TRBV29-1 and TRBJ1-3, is SAVISQKPSRDICQRGTSLTIQCQVDSQVTMMFWYRQQPGQSLTLIATANQGSEATYESGFVIDKFPISRPNLTFSTLTVSNMSPEDSSIYLCSVRTGNSGNTIYFGEGSWLTVV.